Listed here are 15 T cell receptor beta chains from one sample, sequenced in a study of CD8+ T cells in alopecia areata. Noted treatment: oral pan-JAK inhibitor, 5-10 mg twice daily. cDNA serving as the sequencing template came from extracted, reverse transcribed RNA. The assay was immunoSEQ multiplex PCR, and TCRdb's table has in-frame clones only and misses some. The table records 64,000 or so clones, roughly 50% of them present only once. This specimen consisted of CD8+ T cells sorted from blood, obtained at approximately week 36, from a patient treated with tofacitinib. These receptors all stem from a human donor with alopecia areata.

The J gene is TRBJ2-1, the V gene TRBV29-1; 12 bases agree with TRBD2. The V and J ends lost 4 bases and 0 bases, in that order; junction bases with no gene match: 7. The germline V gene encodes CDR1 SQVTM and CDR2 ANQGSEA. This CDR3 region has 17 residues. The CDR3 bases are TGCAGCGTTGCTAGCGGGAGGGCGGGGAGCTCCTACAATGAGCAGTTCTTC. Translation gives CSVASGRAGSSYNEQFF.

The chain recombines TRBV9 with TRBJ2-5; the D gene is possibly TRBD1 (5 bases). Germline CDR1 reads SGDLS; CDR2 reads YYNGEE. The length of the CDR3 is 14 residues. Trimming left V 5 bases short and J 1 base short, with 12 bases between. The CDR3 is CASSGDRTQETQYF. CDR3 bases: TGTGCCAGCAGTGGAGACAGAACCCAAGAGACCCAGTACTTC.

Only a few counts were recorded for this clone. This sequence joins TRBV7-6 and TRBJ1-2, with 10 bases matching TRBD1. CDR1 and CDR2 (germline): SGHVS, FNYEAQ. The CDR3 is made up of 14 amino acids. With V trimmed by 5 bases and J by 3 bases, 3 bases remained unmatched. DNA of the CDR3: TGTGCCAGCAGCCAAGGGACAGGGGACTATGGCTACACCTTC. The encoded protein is CASSQGTGDYGYTF.

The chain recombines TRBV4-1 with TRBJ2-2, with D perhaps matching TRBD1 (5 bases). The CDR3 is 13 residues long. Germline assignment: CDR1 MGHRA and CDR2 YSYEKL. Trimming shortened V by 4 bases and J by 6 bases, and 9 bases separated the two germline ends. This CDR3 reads CASSLRQPGELFF. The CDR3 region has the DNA TGCGCCAGCAGCCTACGACAGCCCGGGGAGCTGTTTTTT.

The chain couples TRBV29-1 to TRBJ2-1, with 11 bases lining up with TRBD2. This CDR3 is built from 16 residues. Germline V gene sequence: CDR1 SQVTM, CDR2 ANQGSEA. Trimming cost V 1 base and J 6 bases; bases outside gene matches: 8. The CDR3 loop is CSVEGGTSGWGNEQFF. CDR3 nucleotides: TGCAGCGTTGAAGGTGGGACTAGCGGTTGGGGCAATGAGCAGTTCTTC.

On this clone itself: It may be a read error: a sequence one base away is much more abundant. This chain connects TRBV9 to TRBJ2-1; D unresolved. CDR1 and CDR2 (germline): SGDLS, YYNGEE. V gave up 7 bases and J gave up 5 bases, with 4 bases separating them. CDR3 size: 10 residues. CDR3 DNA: TGTGCCAGCGGAAACAATGAGCAGTTCTTC. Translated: CASGNNEQFF.

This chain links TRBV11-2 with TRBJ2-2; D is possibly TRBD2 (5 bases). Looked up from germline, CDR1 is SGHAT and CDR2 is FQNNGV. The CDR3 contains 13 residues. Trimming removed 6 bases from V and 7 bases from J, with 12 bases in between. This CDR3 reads CASSLGGIGELFF. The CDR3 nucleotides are TGTGCCAGCAGTCTCGGAGGCATCGGGGAGCTGTTTTTT.

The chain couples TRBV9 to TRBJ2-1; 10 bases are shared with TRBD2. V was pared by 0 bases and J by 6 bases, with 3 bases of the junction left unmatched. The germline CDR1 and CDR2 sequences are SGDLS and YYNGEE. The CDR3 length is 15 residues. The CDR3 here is CASSVGSGRANEQFF. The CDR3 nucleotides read TGTGCCAGCAGCGTAGGAAGCGGGAGGGCCAATGAGCAGTTCTTC.

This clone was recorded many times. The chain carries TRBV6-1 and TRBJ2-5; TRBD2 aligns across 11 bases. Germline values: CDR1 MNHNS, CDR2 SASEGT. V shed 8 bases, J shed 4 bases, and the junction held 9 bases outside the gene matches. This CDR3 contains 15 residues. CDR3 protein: CASLVVAGGGETQYF. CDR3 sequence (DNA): TGTGCCAGCTTAGTCGTAGCGGGAGGGGGAGAGACCCAGTACTTC.

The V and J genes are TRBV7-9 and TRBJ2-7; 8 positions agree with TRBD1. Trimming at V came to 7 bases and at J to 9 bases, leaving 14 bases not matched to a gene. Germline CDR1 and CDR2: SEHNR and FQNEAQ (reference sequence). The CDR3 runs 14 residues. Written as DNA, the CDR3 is TGTGCCAGCACCACGGACAGGGACCTACGACCGCAGTACTTC. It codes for CASTTDRDLRPQYF.

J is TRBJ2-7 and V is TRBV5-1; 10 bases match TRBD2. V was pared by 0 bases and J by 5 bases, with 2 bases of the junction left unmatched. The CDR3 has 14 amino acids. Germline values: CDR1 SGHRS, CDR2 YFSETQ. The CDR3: CASSLVLAGDEQYF. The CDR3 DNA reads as TGCGCCAGCAGCTTGGTTCTAGCGGGAGACGAGCAGTACTTC.

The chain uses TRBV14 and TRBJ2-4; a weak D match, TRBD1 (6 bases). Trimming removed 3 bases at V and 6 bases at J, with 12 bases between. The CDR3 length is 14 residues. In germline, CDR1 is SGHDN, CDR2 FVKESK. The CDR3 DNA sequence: TGTGCCAGCAGCCAGCAGGGGTGGTTAAACATTCAGTACTTC. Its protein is CASSQQGWLNIQYF.

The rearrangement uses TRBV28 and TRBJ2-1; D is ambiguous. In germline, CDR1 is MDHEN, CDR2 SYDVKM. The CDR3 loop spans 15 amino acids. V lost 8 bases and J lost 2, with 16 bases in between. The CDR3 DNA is TGTGCCAGCGGAGATCGGAGTATCACCTACAATGAGCAGTTCTTC. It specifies CASGDRSITYNEQFF.

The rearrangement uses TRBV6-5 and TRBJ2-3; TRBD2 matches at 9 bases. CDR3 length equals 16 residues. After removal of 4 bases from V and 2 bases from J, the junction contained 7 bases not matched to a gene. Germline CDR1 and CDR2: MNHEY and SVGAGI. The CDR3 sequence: CASSLAGERVTDTQYF. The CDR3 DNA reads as TGTGCCAGCAGTTTAGCGGGAGAAAGGGTCACAGATACGCAGTATTTT.

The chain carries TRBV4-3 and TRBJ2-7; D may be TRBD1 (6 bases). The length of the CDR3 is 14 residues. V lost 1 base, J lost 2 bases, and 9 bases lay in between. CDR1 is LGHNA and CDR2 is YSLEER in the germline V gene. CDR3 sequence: CASSQGEGAYEQYF. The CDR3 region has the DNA TGCGCCAGCAGCCAAGGCGAGGGGGCCTACGAGCAGTACTTC.